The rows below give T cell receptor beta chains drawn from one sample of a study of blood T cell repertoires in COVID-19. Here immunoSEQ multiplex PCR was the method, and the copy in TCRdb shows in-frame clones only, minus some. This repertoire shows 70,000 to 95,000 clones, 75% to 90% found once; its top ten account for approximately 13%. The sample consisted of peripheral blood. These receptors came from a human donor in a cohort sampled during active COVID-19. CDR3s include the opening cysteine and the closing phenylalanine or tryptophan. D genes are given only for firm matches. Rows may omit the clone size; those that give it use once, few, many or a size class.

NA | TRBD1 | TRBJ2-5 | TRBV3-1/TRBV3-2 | CASSRGPGTVQETQYF | TGTGCCAGCAGCCGAGGACCCGGGACAGTTCAAGAGACCCAGTACTTC
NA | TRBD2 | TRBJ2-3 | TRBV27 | CASSWTSGGAADTQYF | TGTGCCAGCAGTTGGACTAGCGGGGGGGCTGCAGATACGCAATATTTT
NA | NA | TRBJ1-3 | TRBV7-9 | CASSFQRGEVGNTIYF | TGTGCCAGCAGCTTCCAGAGAGGTGAAGTTGGAAACACCATATATTTT
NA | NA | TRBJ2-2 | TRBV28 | CASSFQNTGELFF | TGTGCCAGCAGTTTCCAGAACACCGGGGAGCTGTTTTTT
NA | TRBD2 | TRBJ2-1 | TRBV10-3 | CAIRTSGGVNEQFF | TGTGCCATCAGGACGAGCGGGGGGGTCAATGAGCAGTTCTTC
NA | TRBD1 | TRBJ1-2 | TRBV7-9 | CASSRAGTGLYGYTF | TGTGCCAGCAGCCGTGCCGGGACAGGGCTATATGGCTACACCTTC
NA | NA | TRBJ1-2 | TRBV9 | CASSVQGRLSYGYTF | TGTGCCAGCAGCGTACAGGGAAGACTTTCCTATGGCTACACCTTC
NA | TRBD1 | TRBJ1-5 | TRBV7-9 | CASSHTDRGDNQPQHF | TGTGCCAGCAGCCATACGGACAGGGGCGACAATCAGCCCCAGCATTTT
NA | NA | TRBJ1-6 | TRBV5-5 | CASIHPGGYNSPLHF | TGTGCCAGCATACACCCGGGGGGGTATAATTCACCCCTCCACTTT
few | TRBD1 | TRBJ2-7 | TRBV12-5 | CASGRDRIASYEQYF | TGTGCTAGTGGCCGGGACAGGATCGCCTCCTACGAGCAGTACTTC
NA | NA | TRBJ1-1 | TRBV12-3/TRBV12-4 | CASTPGGNTEAFF | TGTGCCAGCACCCCTGGAGGGAACACTGAAGCTTTCTTT
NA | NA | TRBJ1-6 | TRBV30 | CAWSVLRARNSPLHF | TGTGCCTGGAGTGTCCTACGAGCACGTAATTCACCCCTCCACTTT
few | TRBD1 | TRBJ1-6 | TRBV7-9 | CASSLTGVYSPLHF | TGTGCCAGCAGCTTAACAGGGGTTTATTCACCCCTCCACTTT
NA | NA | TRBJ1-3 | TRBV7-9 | CASSLASAGWKSWGNTIYF | TGTGCCAGCAGCTTAGCGTCGGCAGGGTGGAAATCGTGGGGAAACACCATATATTTT
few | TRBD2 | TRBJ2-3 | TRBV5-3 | CARRAGTSGADTQYF | TGTGCCAGAAGGGCCGGGACTAGCGGAGCAGATACGCAGTATTTT
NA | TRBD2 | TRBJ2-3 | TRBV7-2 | CASSSLAGVRDTQYF | TGTGCCAGCAGTTCTCTAGCGGGGGTGAGAGATACGCAGTATTTT